Below, one TCR beta chain is given with its context. This receptor's antigen is unknown. No base quality information exists; no much larger clone differs at one position. The data are from a study of cytomegalovirus exposure and HLA in healthy donors (dated by TCRdb to about 2017). With respect to the entire study: In an earlier analysis of several hundred of the donors, 250 to 350 Gb of sequence data and 120 million or so unique TCR beta sequences from some 170 million T cells were reported. Along with the roughly 670-subject first cohort, a separate validation cohort of over 90 different subjects was used. Donor age, sex, ethnicity and CMV serostatus were collected together with the repertoire data. A later genetic analysis used genome-wide SNP genotypes for 398 of the 666 donors, treating that subset as a discovery cohort. In the later analysis, no new phenotypic data were used to find candidate immune exposures; instead, reliance was placed on TCR beta sequences and their occurrence across donors. Four to six DR-DQ haplotypes were handled as single units for association and clustering, since linkage in the cohort was strong. Using immunosequencing, the study profiled T cell repertoires from approximately 700 subjects and related those repertoires to cytomegalovirus serostatus. In a later analysis, previously published TCR beta repertoires from 670 or so donors were re-analyzed and high-resolution HLA genotyping was added so that TCR occurrence patterns could be studied. The number of donors typed differed by locus, with about 629-640 for A, B, C, DRB1 and DQB1, around 560 for DQA1, about 610 for DPA1, and about 450 for DPB1. Of the roughly 400 genotyped donors, over 65% fell in the genetic ancestry cluster associated with self-reported Caucasian donors. The study was designed to test whether signatures of past pathogen exposure could be identified by cataloging public T cell receptors. To decide whether each TCR beta V gene segment behaved as functional or pseudogenic, an earlier analysis of some 580 of the donors relied on high-throughput TCR beta sequencing. The study combined high-throughput TCR immunosequencing, statistical association of individual TCRs with disease status, and machine learning to predict cytomegalovirus infection status. An early release covering roughly 640 HLA-typed donors comprised approximately 300 gigabases of sequencing data and approximately 85 million unique TCR sequences. Among several hundred genotyped donors of the cohort, an average of around 250,000 unique TCR beta nucleotide sequences was sequenced per donor, of which 15% to 20% were non-productive. Every discovery cohort repertoire had been produced on one sequencing platform. HLA typing included class I and class II loci at four-digit resolution.

Here V drops 0 bases and J drops 0 bases, and the junction holds 10 bases not matched to any gene. The CDR3 measures 18 amino acids from cysteine to phenylalanine. Only the CDR3 part of the read is kept: 54 bases, read in frame from the first base. The germline V gene supplies CDR1 SGHVS and CDR2 FNYEAQ. The cohort consisted of some 730 healthy bone marrow donors. At the time of sampling, every cohort member was nominally healthy, though immune exposures that went unrecorded were likely present. The donor tested CMV seronegative, placing the donor among the approximately 400 seronegative members of the cohort. A peripheral blood sample was collected from each donor, and TCR beta sequencing was performed on peripheral blood mononuclear cells. The Qiagen DNeasy Blood Extraction Kit was used to extract genomic DNA from the blood cell samples. Library prep was done by the immunoSEQ multiplex PCR assay. The multiplex PCR relied on a mix of 60 forward primers for TCR Vbeta segments and 13 reverse primers for TCR Jbeta segments. The CDR3 region of rearranged TCR beta genes was amplified from genomic DNA with a multiplex PCR assay. The amplified TCR beta libraries were sequenced on the Illumina HiSeq System as 87-base-pair reads. In the original analysis: Across the 666 repertoires, a later analysis counted approximately 83 million unique TCR beta chains, roughly 11 million of which were shared by at least two donors. A nearest-neighbor algorithm error-corrected the raw reads and collapsed the reads into unique sequences, merging closely related sequences to remove PCR and sequencing errors. V, D and J gene segments were assigned by aligning CDR3 sequences to IMGT reference sequences. Each retained sequence needed at least a six-nucleotide match to both a V gene segment and a J gene segment. Rearrangements were classified as productive when the CDR3 lacked stop codons and remained in frame with V and J, and all other rearrangements were classified as non-productive. Following IMGT convention, CDR3 was defined as the stretch from the second conserved V-encoded cysteine to the conserved J-encoded phenylalanine. Sequences without an unambiguous match to a single V gene segment were excluded from the earlier analysis of about 600 of the donors. In an earlier analysis of more than 500 of the donors, a V segment was called functional when productive rearrangements were above 56.7%, and segregating when the standard deviation between donors exceeded 5%. A statistical classification framework was built for diagnosing cytomegalovirus status from the catalog of TCR beta chain sequences. In a later analysis, V and J genes were assigned by comparing TCR nucleotide sequences against IMGT/GENE-DB human TR gene sequences. The TCRdist pipeline was used in a later analysis to assign CDR3 sequences and most-parsimonious VDJ recombination scenarios. In a later analysis, each TCR beta chain was defined by its CDR3 amino acid sequence together with its V-gene family, and reads without a unique V-gene family were excluded. To address suspected cross-contamination and a sequencing artifact, a later analysis removed approximately 590 highly shared, low-generation-probability nucleotide sequences. A later analysis calculated a clonal expansion index for each public chain from normalized within-repertoire ranks of inferred template counts. Generation probabilities in a later analysis came from a VDJ recombination model fitted to out-of-frame rearrangements, and those results were checked against IGoR. In a later analysis, TCR-TCR, TCR-HLA and TCR-CMV co-occurrence was scored with hypergeometric tests, and a repertoire-size bias correction was applied to TCR pairs. A later analysis estimated false discovery rates by permuting HLA or CMV assignments 20 times. A later analysis grouped co-occurring TCRs with DBSCAN, adding TCRdist sequence similarity when clustering within HLA-allele-positive subsets. Repertoires with fewer than 30,000 or more than 120,000 public chains were left out of co-occurrence clustering, as were about five repertoires with anomalous nucleotide sharing. TCRdb re-hosts the immuneACCESS table, in-frame sequences only. Its copies lack some clones; in the studies checked, an unresolved V gene accounts for under half of them, and the cause for the rest is not known. V and J calls and clone size follow that table, whereas D and trimming were derived from the DNA. This sample lists about 160,000 clones; 77% were detected once. Around 1.6% of the sample is taken by the ten largest.

Summary of the overall study and its limitations: The classifier was reported to diagnose cytomegalovirus status with high specificity and sensitivity in both the original and validation cohorts. In an earlier analysis of some 540 of the donors, most TCR beta V segments appeared in productive rearrangements about 87% or about 30% of the time, broadly matching IMGT annotations. The study listed 164 TCR beta chains as associated with cytomegalovirus. In a later analysis, around 17,000 TCR beta sequences were associated with specific HLA alleles at a false discovery rate of 0.05. In a later analysis, HLA-associated TCR beta chains were found to be more clonally expanded and to have lower generation probabilities than equally common non-associated chains. Assigning TCR associations to individual alleles was difficult when HLA alleles, especially DR and DQ, strongly co-occurred. HLA typing was unavailable for some donors at each locus, so association tests used only the typed subset. The earlier analysis of 587 of the donors excluded some 15 rarely observed V segments, including chromosome 9 orphons, because counts were too low. According to the authors, the approach could potentially be generalized to other disease states and immunological phenotypes. A cluster of highly shared sequence variants was judged likely to represent a technical artifact of the sequencing pipeline. CMV serostatus was the only immune exposure information available for the cohort. In this cohort, only TCR beta chains were sequenced, and detectable features were limited by the absence of alpha or paired-chain data. Some IMGT-functional V segments, including TRBV6-2 and TRBV6-3, could not be distinguished by the 87-base-pair reads and were therefore excluded. Presence/absence analyses assumed roughly uniform sequencing depth across donors, an assumption that may not hold. In vitro tests confirmed that a few of the cytomegalovirus-associated TCR beta chains recognize cytomegalovirus antigens. According to a later analysis, TCR association rates differed among HLA loci, with DRB1 alleles showing the most associated TCRs and HLA-C alleles showing the fewest. A further reported finding was that TCR beta sequences accurately predicted the HLA-A and HLA-B alleles for most subjects in the first cohort. In a later analysis, several top co-occurrence clusters were reported to appear linked to parvovirus B19, influenza, CMV and Epstein-Barr virus. Most TCR sequences were observed very rarely across donors, whereas some public TCRs were present in many individuals. Correlated functional status among segregating V segments might reflect linkage disequilibrium, but an unknown experimental factor could not be ruled out. In a later analysis, most CMV-associated TCR beta chains were found to appear HLA-restricted, with HLA associations seemingly driven largely by CMV exposure. According to a later genetic analysis, donors in an Asian-associated ancestry cluster had fewer N-insertions in productive TCRs than the approximately 700-donor mean. A later genetic analysis associated a missense DCLRE1C variant with V-gene and J-gene trimming of TCR beta chains, and an independent cohort replicated the association.

The rearrangement combines TRBV7-6 with TRBJ2-5; 7 bases in the junction line up with TRBD1. The receptor was derived from a woman aged 25 to 45 in good health and CMV-seronegative. Sample: PBMCs. CDR3 loop: CASSLAVPGQRYQETQYF. The DNA sequence is as follows: TGTGCCAGCAGCTTAGCGGTACCGGGACAGAGGTACCAAGAGACCCAGTACTTC.